The 29 T cell receptor beta chains given below trace back to one sample, sequenced in a study of blood T cell repertoires in COVID-19. The assay was immunoSEQ multiplex PCR, and TCRdb's table has in-frame clones only and misses some. The sample gives 450,000 to 500,000 clones, roughly nine tenths of which show up once; around 0.7% is in the top ten. Input material: PBMCs or T cells enriched from blood (not recorded which). Receptors were obtained from a woman under 30 who had recovered from COVID-19.

The V call is TRBV29-1, the J call TRBJ1-1, with TRBD1 identical over 11 bases. V lost 3 bases to trimming and J lost 4 bases; unmatched junction nucleotides: 4. This CDR3 spans 14 amino acids. Germline CDR1 and CDR2: SQVTM and ANQGSEA. CDR3 region: CSVDRTGGGTEAFF. The CDR3, as DNA: TGCAGCGTTGATAGGACAGGGGGCGGCACTGAAGCTTTCTTT.

The table lists this clone with a few counts. This chain's CDR3 is CASSRTGETGELFF. The CDR3 DNA sequence: TGTGCCAGTAGTCGGACAGGGGAGACCGGGGAGCTGTTTTTT. The chain employs TRBV19 and TRBJ2-2, with TRBD1 matching over 9 bases. V shed 5 bases, J shed 5 bases, and the junction held 3 bases outside the gene matches. The V gene's germline CDR1 is LNHDA and CDR2 SQIVND (reference sequence). The CDR3 is 14 amino acids.

Only one count was recorded for this clone. The chain joins TRBV28 to TRBJ1-1; 9 bases align to TRBD1. CDR3 length: 19 residues. Losses at the gene ends were 4 bases for V and 4 bases for J; bases not matched to a gene: 19. Germline loops: CDR1 MDHEN, CDR2 SYDVKM. The CDR3 spells CASSSALVRDRALGTEAFF. Written as DNA, the CDR3 is TGTGCCAGCAGTTCGGCGCTGGTCCGGGACAGGGCCCTAGGCACTGAAGCTTTCTTT. Looking up the rest from reference TRBV28 and TRBJ1-1 gives the full variable domain: DVKVTQSSRYLVKRTGEKVFLECVQDMDHENMFWYRQDPGLGLRLIYFSYDVKMKEKGDIPEGYSVSREKKERFSLILESASTNQTSMYLCASSSALVRDRALGTEAFFGQGTRLTVV.

This chain uses TRBV6-2 or TRBV6-3 with TRBJ2-5; TRBD2 aligns across 7 bases. CDR1 and CDR2 from the germline V gene are MNHEY and SVGEGT. The length of the CDR3 is 14 residues. V lost 6 bases and J lost 2; bases outside the gene matches: 6. The CDR3 loop reads CASSPGTTQETQYF. For the CDR3, the DNA is TGTGCCAGCAGCCCCGGGACTACGCAAGAGACCCAGTACTTC.

V usage is TRBV7-6 and J usage is TRBJ2-3, with 7 bases lining up with TRBD1. The junction had 11 bases not matched to a gene; V was cut back by 4 bases and J by 4 bases. In germline, CDR1 is SGHVS, CDR2 FNYEAQ. The CDR3 runs 16 residues. This CDR3 is CASSSPGQSSPDTQYF. The CDR3 coding sequence is TGTGCCAGCAGCTCACCGGGACAGTCTTCCCCAGATACGCAGTATTTT. Full variable domain (missing parts from reference TRBV7-6 and TRBJ2-3): GAGVSQSPRYKVTKRGQDVALRCDPISGHVSLYWYRQALGQGPEFLTYFNYEAQQDKSGLPNDRFSAERPEGSISTLTIQRTEQRDSAMYRCASSSPGQSSPDTQYFGPGTRLTVL.

The gene calls are TRBV5-4 and TRBJ1-1; no clear D gene. The CDR3 spans 13 residues. Germline V gives CDR1 SGHNT, CDR2 YYREEE (reference sequence). Trimming pared 4 bases from V and 3 bases from J, leaving 10 bases between. As DNA, the CDR3 is TGTGCCAGCAGCCCCGGTTCACACACTGAAGCTTTCTTT. It translates to CASSPGSHTEAFF.

The rearrangement joins TRBV10-1 to TRBJ1-2; weak D call: TRBD1 (6 bases). Trimming stripped 5 bases from V and 0 bases from J, with 10 bases between. This CDR3 is built from 14 residues. CDR1 and CDR2 from the germline V gene are WNHNN and SYGVQD (reference sequence). The CDR3 reads CASSLRGANYGYTF. The CDR3 DNA sequence: TGCGCCAGCAGTCTCAGGGGCGCTAACTATGGCTACACCTTC.

Only one count was recorded for this clone. CDR3 sequence reads: CASSQGISGGHEQFF. CDR3 DNA: TGTGCCAGCAGCCAAGGTATTAGCGGGGGTCATGAGCAGTTCTTC. The chain uses TRBV3-1 (or the pseudogene TRBV3-2) and TRBJ2-1; 9 bases align to TRBD2. J was trimmed by 8 bases and V by 1 base; bases with no gene match: 6. This CDR3 is built from 15 residues. Germline V gene sequence: CDR1 LGHDT, CDR2 YNNKEL (reference sequence).

This rearrangement joins TRBV12-3 or TRBV12-4 to TRBJ1-1; TRBD1 is a possible D gene (5 bases). With 3 bases removed from V and 14 bases from J, the gap between germline ends came to 16 bases. The length of the CDR3 is 12 residues. DNA of the CDR3: TGTGCCAGCAGTTTGGTTTCAGGGAGGGGATTCTTT. Amino acids: CASSLVSGRGFF.

The CDR3 loop is CASSPRRGWLLNTEAFF. The CDR3 nucleotides read TGCGCCAGCAGCCCGAGGAGGGGATGGCTCCTGAACACTGAAGCTTTCTTT. V usage is TRBV4-1 and J usage is TRBJ1-1, with D possibly TRBD1 on 5 matching bases. Looked up from germline, CDR1 is MGHRA and CDR2 is YSYEKL. V was clipped by 4 bases and J by 0 bases, with 18 bases between them. CDR3 length: 17 amino acids.

This rearrangement joins TRBV11-2 to TRBJ2-3; 8 bases match TRBD2. Unmatched junction bases numbered 4, after V lost 1 base and J lost 4 bases. The CDR3 totals 15 residues. Germline V gene lookup returns CDR1 SGHAT and CDR2 FQNNGV. This CDR3 is CASSLAGGAADTQYF. The CDR3 bases are TGTGCCAGCAGCTTAGCCGGGGGGGCCGCAGATACGCAGTATTTT.

V is TRBV15 and J is TRBJ2-2, with TRBD2 matching 7 bases. J was trimmed by 5 bases and V by 4 bases; bases with no gene match: 4. The CDR3 spans 14 residues. Germline CDR1 reads LNHNV; CDR2 reads YYDKDF (reference sequence). The CDR3 DNA is TGTGCCACCAGCAACTGGGGAGGGACCGGGGAGCTGTTTTTT. Translation gives CATSNWGGTGELFF.

The CDR3 region is CASSVLQGANYGYTF. CDR3 DNA: TGTGCCAGCAGTGTCCTACAGGGAGCCAACTATGGCTACACCTTC. The chain links TRBV28 to TRBJ1-2, with a possible D match to TRBD1 (6 bases). Per germline, CDR1 MDHEN and CDR2 SYDVKM. Between the trimmed V and J ends, which lost 5 bases and 2 bases, there was a span of 15 bases. The CDR3 covers 15 residues.

This sequence joins TRBV19 and TRBJ1-2; perhaps TRBD1 as D (6 bases). This CDR3 region has 14 residues. CDR1 is LNHDA and CDR2 is SQIVND in the germline V gene (reference sequence). V dropped 8 bases and J dropped 4 bases, with 17 bases sitting between them. The CDR3: CASGGGEKGYGYTF. The CDR3 region has the DNA TGTGCCAGTGGAGGGGGGGAGAAGGGCTATGGCTACACCTTC.

CDR3 amino acids: CASRPLGGSGNTIYF. CDR3 sequence (DNA): TGTGCCAGCAGACCCCTCGGGGGGTCTGGAAACACCATATATTTT. The chain recombines TRBV6-5 with TRBJ1-3; maybe TRBD1 (5 bases). The germline gives CDR1 MNHEY, CDR2 SVGAGI. CDR3 length: 15 residues. The V end lost 6 bases, the J end lost 1 base, and 13 bases lay between the germline ends.

This chain joins TRBV7-2 and TRBJ2-5; no clear D. V was trimmed by 5 bases and J by 4 bases, leaving 11 bases between them. CDR3 length: 13 amino acids. CDR1 is SGHTA, CDR2 FQGNSA, per germline. Here the CDR3 reads CASSPGLRETQYF. The DNA of the CDR3 is TGTGCCAGCAGCCCCGGTCTACGAGAGACCCAGTACTTC.

The genes are TRBV13 and TRBJ1-2, with a tentative D call TRBD1 (6 bases). The germline V gene has CDR1 PRHDT and CDR2 FYEKMQ (reference sequence). V lost 1 base and J 6 bases, leaving 15 bases between the germline ends. There are 15 residues in the CDR3. The CDR3 DNA reads TGTGCCAGCAGCTTAGTAGGTAGGGGGATAGATGGCTACACCTTC. It codes for CASSLVGRGIDGYTF. The full variable domain, completed using reference TRBV13 and TRBJ1-2, is AAGVIQSPRHLIKEKRETATLKCYPIPRHDTVYWYQQGPGQDPQFLISFYEKMQSDKGSIPDRFSAQQFSDYHSELNMSSLELGDSALYFCASSLVGRGIDGYTFGSGTRLTVV.

This rearrangement joins TRBV3-1 (or the pseudogene TRBV3-2) to TRBJ2-5, with TRBD1 matching over 10 bases. Germline lookup yields CDR1 LGHDT and CDR2 YNNKEL (reference sequence). With V trimmed by 0 bases and J by 5 bases, 9 bases remained unmatched. This CDR3 is built from 17 residues. DNA of the CDR3: TGTGCCAGCAGCCAAGATCGACAGGGGGCCGTGCGGGAGACCCAGTACTTC. As protein: CASSQDRQGAVRETQYF.

This clone showed up just a few times. The rearrangement links TRBV5-1 to TRBJ2-3; 10 nucleotides match TRBD2. CDR1 and CDR2 (germline): SGHRS, YFSETQ. The CDR3 covers 18 residues. The junction had 14 bases not matched to a gene; V was cut back by 0 bases and J by 7 bases. The CDR3 protein is CASSLAVFSSGRGHTQYF. The CDR3 DNA reads TGCGCCAGCAGCTTGGCCGTTTTTTCTAGCGGGAGAGGGCATACGCAGTATTTT.

This rearrangement joins TRBV7-8 to TRBJ1-5; D is possibly TRBD1 (5 bases). Germline values: CDR1 SGHVS, CDR2 FQNEAQ. The CDR3 contains 14 residues. The ends were cut back, 2 bases at V and 3 bases at J, with 8 bases in the middle. CDR3: CASSLSGPNQPQHF. CDR3 coding DNA: TGTGCCAGCAGCTTATCAGGGCCCAATCAGCCCCAGCATTTT.

This clone was recorded once. This rearrangement joins TRBV4-1 to TRBJ2-5; 8 nucleotides line up with TRBD2. Trimming cost V 4 bases and J 2 bases; bases outside gene matches: 3. This CDR3 is 14 amino acids long. The germline V gene encodes CDR1 MGHRA and CDR2 YSYEKL. The CDR3, as DNA: TGCGCCAGCAGCCCAATAGCGGGGCAAGAGACCCAGTACTTC. Translating gives CASSPIAGQETQYF.

This clone was found once. The V call is TRBV30, the J call TRBJ2-7; D is possibly TRBD2 (5 bases). V lost 1 base and J 8 bases, leaving 9 bases between the germline ends. This CDR3 is 11 amino acids long. CDR1 is GTSNPN, CDR2 SVGIG, per germline (reference sequence). The CDR3 here is CAWSGRGQQYF. The CDR3 DNA reads TGTGCCTGGAGTGGGCGAGGGCAGCAGTACTTC.

This chain uses TRBV6-5 with TRBJ2-2; D unresolved. Germline-derived CDR1 and CDR2 are MNHEY and SVGAGI. The CDR3 runs 13 residues. The V gene lost 6 bases and the J gene lost 4 bases, with 9 bases spanning the gap. CDR3 residues: CASRLGLTGELFF. CDR3 DNA sequence: TGTGCCAGCAGACTGGGCCTCACCGGGGAGCTGTTTTTT.

Details on this clone: One end of the junction is discordant with germline, which a read error may explain. The chain is built from TRBV5-1 and TRBJ2-3; D unclear. In germline, CDR1 is SGHRS, CDR2 YFSETQ. The CDR3 runs 15 residues. The CDR3 here is CASSLDPAPTDMQYF. DNA of the CDR3: TGCGCCAGCAGCTTGGACCCGGCACCCACAGATATGCAGTATTTT. The full variable domain, rest sourced from reference TRBV5-1 and TRBJ2-3, is KAGVTQTPRYLIKTRGQQVTLSCSPISGHRSVSWYQQTPGQGLQFLFEYFSETQRNKGNFPGRFSGRQFSNSRSEMNVSTLELGDSALYLCASSLDPAPTDMQYFGPGTRLTVL.

This clone came up once. The V and J genes are TRBV28 and TRBJ2-2, with D tentatively TRBD1 (6 bases). V dropped 5 bases and J dropped 4 bases, with 14 bases sitting between them. Germline CDR1 reads MDHEN; CDR2 reads SYDVKM. There are 15 residues in the CDR3. CDR3 bases: TGTGCCAGCAGTCCGCCGACAGGATTCACCGGGGAGCTGTTTTTT. Amino acids: CASSPPTGFTGELFF.

This clone has a count of ten or more. This chain connects TRBV11-2 to TRBJ2-2; TRBD1 matches 7 bases. V lost 2 bases, J lost 8 bases, and 8 bases stayed unmatched. The germline V gene has CDR1 SGHAT and CDR2 FQNNGV. This CDR3 contains 15 residues. The CDR3 sequence: CASSLYQGEVGELFF. The CDR3 DNA is TGTGCCAGCAGCTTATATCAGGGGGAAGTTGGGGAGCTGTTTTTT.

This sequence joins TRBV5-1 and TRBJ1-2; D not certain. Per germline, CDR1 SGHRS and CDR2 YFSETQ. V lost 4 bases and J 1 base, leaving 11 bases between the germline ends. CDR3 length: 14 amino acids. The CDR3 region has the DNA TGCGCCAGCAGCCGGGGTCTGGATAACTATGGCTACACCTTC. It translates to CASSRGLDNYGYTF.

J is TRBJ2-1 and V is TRBV12-3 or TRBV12-4; D remains unclear. This CDR3 has 13 residues. V lost 3 bases, J lost 5 bases, and 8 bases lay in between. This CDR3 is CASSFRGNNEQFF. The CDR3 DNA sequence: TGTGCCAGCAGTTTTCGAGGTAACAATGAGCAGTTCTTC.

CDR3 nucleotide sequence: TGTGCCAGCAGCTCTCACCAGGGGGCGAACACTGAAGCTTTCTTT. Encoded protein: CASSSHQGANTEAFF. The rearrangement links TRBV6-6 to TRBJ1-1; TRBD1 matches at 8 bases. Germline V lookup: CDR1 MNHNY, CDR2 SVGAGI (reference sequence). The CDR3 runs to 15 residues. V lost 6 bases and J lost 1; bases outside the gene matches: 7.